Below are 27 T cell receptor delta chains sequenced from a single sample in a study of gamma delta lymphoproliferative disorders and STAT genes (dated by TCRdb to 2016 to 2019). TCR sequencing was performed on genomic DNA from peripheral blood mononuclear cells isolated from patients and controls. The library relied on multiplex PCR. Data came from an Illumina MiSeq. Clones were re-identified by TCRdb from the public reads with CATT, and rows with the same DNA were merged. In all, the sample holds roughly 3,000 delta-chain clones, and about 1.2% of those were seen once. The ten most abundant clones make up roughly 23% of the sample. Sequencing was carried out using blood. Receptors originate from a human donor in good health.

This clone was seen a few times. Possible read error: a much larger clone is one base away. No DNA is shown, since the ends of the CDR3 on it are uncertain; the CDR3 is the one TCRdb lists. V and J are TRAV29/DV5 and TRDJ1. Per the germline V gene, CDR1 is NSMFDY and CDR2 is ISSIKDK. The CDR3 is made up of 17 amino acids, end residues included. The CDR3 region is CSVLLCSNHSRGVKLIF.

In its sample, this clone was seen a few times. The protein in TCRdb stems from a much larger clone and differs at residue 13 from this DNA's translation, likely a read error; here the protein is translated from the DNA. This chain links TRDV2 with TRDJ1; D gene uncertain. The CDR3 contains 17 residues. In germline, CDR1 is GEAIGNYY, CDR2 EKD. The CDR3 sequence is CACDTLAGSTDTNKLIF. CDR3 DNA sequence: TGTGCCTGTGACACGTTAGCCGGATCTACGGACACCAATAAACTCATCTTT.

As for this clone: TCRdb lists the protein of a much larger clone for this DNA, which differs at residue 16, so this is likely a read error; the protein given here is translated from the DNA itself. V gene TRDV2 combines with J gene TRDJ1, with 9 positions matching TRDD3. CDR3 length: 18 amino acids. Germline values: CDR1 GEAIGNYY, CDR2 EKD. For the CDR3, the DNA is TGTGCCTGTGACACAATAGACTGGGGGACTTCGTACACCGATAAACACATCTTT. Protein product: CACDTIDWGTSYTDKHIF.

This clone was counted a few times. A far more abundant clone sits one base away, making this likely a read error. Other nucleotide sequences in the sample specify the same CDR3. The CDR3 sequence: CACDSLPGVLLGDTDYTDKLIF. In DNA form, the CDR3 reads TGTGCCTGCGACTCCCTTCCCGGGGTTTTACTGGGGGATACGGACTACACCGATAAACTCATCTTT. The chain couples TRDV2 to TRDJ1; TRDD3 matches 13 bases. J gave up 0 bases and V 7 bases, and 25 bases lay outside the gene matches. Germline assignment: CDR1 GEAIGNYY and CDR2 EKD. The CDR3 is 22 amino acids.

This clone has a handful of counts. This may arise from a read error, as a much more abundant clone is one base away. Other DNA sequences from this sample encode an identical CDR3 as well. Here the J gene is TRDJ2 and the V gene is not called; the DNA was not used to check the table's D call, TRDD3. The CDR3 is made up of 15 amino acids. The CDR3 DNA reads TGTTCAGGGGGATACAAGAGGGCCTTGACAGCGCAACTCTTCTTT. Translation: CSGGYKRALTAQLFF.

Sample share makes this clone medium-sized. The sample contains more than one DNA sequence encoding this CDR3. This sequence joins TRDV1 and TRDJ1; TRDD3 matches at 8 bases. This CDR3 has 17 amino acids. Trimming took 3 bases from V and 0 from J; bases not matched to a gene: 9. The V gene's germline CDR1 is TSWWSYY and CDR2 QGS. CDR3 sequence: CALGDDSGGQYTDKLIF. DNA for the CDR3: TGTGCTCTTGGGGACGACTCTGGGGGACAGTACACCGATAAACTCATCTTT.

This clone was counted only a few times. This likely stems from a read error, as it lies one base from a far larger clone. This sample also contains other DNA sequences that code for the same CDR3. The rearrangement joins TRDV2 to TRDJ1; 11 nucleotides line up with TRDD3. From germline, CDR1 is GEAIGNYY and CDR2 EKD. This CDR3 comprises 18 residues. The DNA of the CDR3 is TGTGCCTGCGACACCGTTGGGCTGGGGGATACTCGAACCGATAAACTCATCTTT. Protein product: CACDTVGLGDTRTDKLIF.

This clone appeared a few times. TCRdb's protein for this DNA is that of a much larger clone and differs from the translation at residue 4, likely a read error; the protein shown is the DNA translation. The chain employs TRDV2 and TRDJ1; 8 nucleotides line up with TRDD3. With 6 bases clipped from V and 5 bases from J, the junction kept 13 bases outside the gene matches. The CDR3 runs to 15 residues. The germline V gene has CDR1 GEAIGNYY and CDR2 EKD. CDR3 bases: TGTGCCTGTAACTCCTGGGGGACCCCGGGGGATAAACTCATCTTT. Protein product: CACNSWGTPGDKLIF.

This clone was seen a handful of times. A read error is likely here: a far larger clone is one base away. Within the sample, other DNA sequences also encode this same CDR3. The chain links TRDV2 to TRDJ1, with 9 bases that match TRDD3. The J segment lost 0 bases and the V segment lost 0 bases, leaving 1 base of the junction unmatched. Germline assignment: CDR1 GEAIGNYY and CDR2 EKD. The CDR3 runs to 15 residues. CDR3 in amino acids: CACDTVGDNTDKLIF. The CDR3 coding sequence is TGTGCCTGTGACACCGTGGGGGATAACACCGATAAACTCATCTTT.

The sample holds a few counts of this clone. TCRdb's protein, taken from a much larger clone, differs from this DNA's translation at residue 19, likely owing to a read error; the protein displayed comes from the DNA. This rearrangement joins TRDV2 to TRDJ1; maybe TRDD3 (6 bases). The CDR3 consists of 20 residues. Germline CDR1 GEAIGNYY, CDR2 EKD. CDR3 coding DNA: TGTGCCTGTGACACCGTGAGGTCAGCTGGGACCCGACGGGGGACCGATAAACTCACCTTT. As protein: CACDTVRSAGTRRGTDKLTF.

This clone was observed a few times. For this DNA, TCRdb reports the protein of a much larger clone, which diverges at residue 13, most likely from a read error; the protein presented here is translated directly from the DNA. The chain is built from TRDV2 and TRDJ1; D tentatively fits TRDD2 or TRDD3 (5 bases each). The CDR3 consists of 18 residues. Deletions cut 0 bases from V and 3 bases from J, with 22 bases between. CDR1 GEAIGNYY and CDR2 EKD come from the germline V gene. CDR3 nucleotides: TGTGCCTGTGACACCGTTGCCGGGGGTTCCTTGGCCGCCGATAAACTCATCTTT. The encoded protein is CACDTVAGGSLAADKLIF.

Worth noting for this clone: A far larger clone is one base from this, pointing to a likely read error. The sample carries other DNA sequences with the same CDR3. The V call is TRDV2, the J call TRDJ1; a possible D gene is TRDD3 (5 bases). Germline-derived CDR1 and CDR2 are GEAIGNYY and EKD. V lost 1 base and J 4 bases, leaving 30 bases between the germline ends. CDR3 size: 20 residues. CDR3 amino acids: CACDTVSGGQLDVPLDKLIF. In DNA, the CDR3 is TGTGCCTGTGACACTGTGTCAGGGGGCCAATTGGATGTACCACTCGATAAACTCATCTTT.

There are a few counts of this clone. Translating this DNA gives a protein that differs at residue 6 from the TCRdb one, which belongs to a much larger clone; a read error is likely, and the protein shown is this translation. This rearrangement joins TRDV2 to TRDJ1, with 9 bases matching TRDD3. The germline V gene encodes CDR1 GEAIGNYY and CDR2 EKD. Unmatched junction bases numbered 20, after V lost 3 bases and J lost 4 bases. The CDR3 length is 19 residues. CDR3 coding DNA: TGTGCCTGTGACTCGCCCCGGGGATACGCGGAAAACAGCGGCGATAAACTCATCTTT. Protein sequence: CACDSPRGYAENSGDKLIF.

Turning to this clone: A read error is the likely source, as a far larger clone sits one nucleotide away. Other DNA sequences of this sample code for an identical CDR3. The genes are TRDV2 and TRDJ1, with 7 bases matching TRDD3. V shed 3 bases, J shed 8 bases, and the junction held 23 bases outside the gene matches. Germline V gene data show CDR1 as GEAIGNYY and CDR2 as EKD. The CDR3 contains 18 residues. CDR3 loop: CACDRLSPGGGLYGKLIF. In DNA form, the CDR3 reads TGTGCCTGTGACCGTCTTTCCCCGGGGGGGGGATTATACGGCAAACTCATCTTT.

Comments on this clone: TCRdb's protein for this DNA is that of a much larger clone and differs from the translation at residue 4, likely a read error; the protein shown is the DNA translation. This chain connects TRDV2 to TRDJ1; possibly TRDD2 for D (6 bases). Looked up from germline, CDR1 is GEAIGNYY and CDR2 is EKD. This CDR3 contains 20 residues. The CDR3 sequence is CACNTLAHGLPEEPTDKLIF. The CDR3 DNA sequence: TGTGCCTGTAACACCCTAGCTCACGGCCTTCCCGAGGAACCCACCGATAAACTCATCTTT.

This clone is deemed medium-sized. J is TRDJ1 and V is TRDV3, with 13 bases aligning to TRDD3. CDR3 length: 16 amino acids. Per germline, CDR1 TVYSNPD and CDR2 GDNSRS (reference sequence). V lost 2 bases to trimming and J lost 8 bases; unmatched junction nucleotides: 14. CDR3 DNA sequence: TGTGCCTTTCTACGAAGTACTGGGGGATACGCGGGAAAACTCATCTTT. Encoded protein: CAFLRSTGGYAGKLIF.

This clone counts as medium-sized. This same CDR3 is encoded by further DNA sequences in the sample. The chain links TRDV2 to TRDJ3; the match to TRDD3 covers 11 bases. V gave up 3 bases and J gave up 0 bases; unmatched junction bases: 12. Per germline, CDR1 GEAIGNYY and CDR2 EKD. The CDR3 sequence is 21 residues long. This chain's CDR3 is CACDGPIFTGGYSWDTRQMFF. The CDR3 nucleotides are TGTGCCTGTGACGGACCTATTTTTACTGGGGGATACTCCTGGGACACCCGACAGATGTTTTTC.

Worth noting for this clone: One base separates it from a far larger clone, so it is likely a read error. The sample carries other DNA sequences with the same CDR3. The CDR3 reads CACDTLPTRGAQPSDLTDKLIF. The CDR3 DNA sequence: TGTGCCTGTGATACCCTTCCTACACGGGGAGCTCAACCCTCAGATTTGACCGATAAACTCATCTTT. This chain joins TRDV2 and TRDJ1; TRDD2 matches at 9 bases. J lost 2 bases, V lost 4 bases, and 28 bases had no gene match. This CDR3 has 22 amino acids. CDR1 GEAIGNYY and CDR2 EKD come from the germline V gene.

This clone was found a few times. The chain joins TRDV2 to TRDJ1; 12 bases map to TRDD3. Germline loops: CDR1 GEAIGNYY, CDR2 EKD. V shed 3 bases, J shed 0 bases, and the junction held 7 bases outside the gene matches. The CDR3 runs 17 residues. The CDR3 sequence is CACDALGDTGYTDKLIF. Here the CDR3 DNA reads TGTGCCTGTGACGCCCTGGGGGATACGGGGTACACCGATAAACTCATCTTT.

Notes on this clone: This may be a read error: a much more frequent sequence differs by one nucleotide. This specimen includes other DNA sequences encoding the same CDR3. This chain uses TRAV29/DV5 with TRDJ1; TRDD2 might be the D (6 bases). The germline CDR1 and CDR2 sequences are NSMFDY and ISSIKDK. The CDR3 has 24 residues. The CDR3 DNA is TGTGCAGCGAGCGAGTTCCTAATTTCGGGTTATCCGGGGGTCCGTTCTTATGGCACCGATAAACTCATCTTT. Its translation: CAASEFLISGYPGVRSYGTDKLIF.

As to this clone: TCRdb lists the protein of a much larger clone for this DNA, which differs at residue 3, so this is likely a read error; the protein given here is translated from the DNA itself. The chain couples TRDV2 to TRDJ1, with 7 bases aligning to TRDD3. Germline values: CDR1 GEAIGNYY, CDR2 EKD. This CDR3 comprises 17 residues. In DNA, the CDR3 is TGTGCCCGTGACAATCTTGGGGGAATCAAGAGCACCGATAAACTCATCTTT. Its protein is CARDNLGGIKSTDKLIF.

Note on this clone: A far bigger clonotype differs at one base, so this is likely a read error. Additional DNA sequences in this sample encode the identical CDR3. This sequence joins TRDV2 and TRDJ1; D not resolved. This CDR3 has 15 amino acids. Per the germline V gene, CDR1 is GEAIGNYY and CDR2 is EKD. CDR3 in amino acids: CACDTLLTSGDKLIF. The CDR3, as DNA: TGTGCCTGTGACACCCTCTTAACTTCGGGCGATAAGCTCATCTTT.

To note about this clone: TCRdb has a much larger clone's protein, which differs at residue 7 from the translation of this DNA, likely because of a read error; what is shown is the protein translated from the DNA. Other DNA sequences in this specimen translate into the identical CDR3. V is TRDV2 and J is TRDJ1; 7 bases are shared with TRDD3. J gave up 7 bases and V 3 bases, and 10 bases lay outside the gene matches. The germline CDR1 and CDR2 sequences are GEAIGNYY and EKD. This CDR3 has 14 amino acids. The CDR3 DNA sequence: TGTGCCTGTGACGCCCTGCGGGATACTGGTAAACTCATCTTT. Its translation is CACDALRDTGKLIF.

About this clone: The likely explanation is a read error, given a far larger clone one base away. The same CDR3 can be traced to other DNA sequences in this sample. V gene TRDV2 combines with J gene TRDJ1; 13 bases align to TRDD3. CDR3 length: 24 amino acids. In germline, CDR1 is GEAIGNYY, CDR2 EKD. With V trimmed by 4 bases and J by 0 bases, 28 bases remained unmatched. The CDR3 sequence is CACDTLGLRLGDTETDLYTDKLIF. The CDR3 coding sequence is TGTGCCTGTGATACCTTGGGTCTTAGACTGGGGGATACGGAAACCGACCTGTACACCGATAAACTCATCTTT.

On this clone: The TCRdb protein, from a much larger clone, departs from this DNA's translation at residue 7, likely by read error; the protein shown derives from the DNA. This chain uses TRDV2 with TRDJ1; no definite D call. Trimming shortened V by 0 bases and J by 3 bases, and 22 bases separated the two germline ends. This CDR3 spans 18 amino acids. The germline V gene encodes CDR1 GEAIGNYY and CDR2 EKD. The CDR3 loop is CACDTLSGGQKVADKLIF. The CDR3 DNA reads as TGTGCCTGTGACACCCTGTCGGGTGGGCAGAAAGTGGCCGATAAACTCATCTTT.

Details on this clone: The protein TCRdb lists belongs to a much larger clone and differs from this DNA's translation at residue 4, which points to a read error; the protein shown is made from the DNA. V usage is TRDV1 and J usage is TRDJ1; no definite D call. The germline V gene encodes CDR1 TSWWSYY and CDR2 QGS. This CDR3 has 14 residues. The CDR3 region has the DNA TGTGCTCTTGTGGAATTGTCCCCACTCGATAAACTCATCTTT. Its protein product is CALVELSPLDKLIF.

A note on this clone: The translation of this DNA and the TCRdb protein of a much larger clone differ at residue 15, probably owing to a read error; the protein shown here is translated from the DNA. The chain combines TRDV2 with TRDJ1; the match to TRDD3 covers 12 bases. In germline, CDR1 is GEAIGNYY, CDR2 EKD. CDR3 length: 18 residues. CDR3 coding DNA: TGTGCCTGTGACACCGCTGGGGGATACGGTGGCATGACCGATAGACTCATCTTT. The encoded protein is CACDTAGGYGGMTDRLIF.